A single sample is the source of the 22 T cell receptor beta chains below, sequenced in a study of cytomegalovirus exposure and HLA in healthy donors. PCR amplification relied on 60 Vbeta primers (plus 13 Jbeta primers). The table came from immunoSEQ multiplex PCR; TCRdb's copy has only in-frame clones and leaves some out. The sample holds just under 250,000 clones; about four fifths are singletons and the top ten take 5.4%. Sequencing was carried out using PBMCs. Receptor source: a woman between 35 and 50 years old in good health and CMV-seropositive.

The V call is TRBV19, the J call TRBJ1-5; D is unclear. Germline V lookup: CDR1 LNHDA, CDR2 SQIVND (reference sequence). V was pared by 3 bases and J by 4 bases, with 7 bases between. This CDR3 comprises 13 residues. CDR3 nucleotides: TGTGCCAGTAGTATTGGCCAGAATCAGCCCCAGCATTTT. It yields the protein CASSIGQNQPQHF. The variable domain in full, completed from reference TRBV19 and TRBJ1-5, reads DGGITQSPKYLFRKEGQNVTLSCEQNLNHDAMYWYRQDPGQGLRLIYYSQIVNDFQKGDIAEGYSVSREKKESFPLTVTSAQKNPTAFYLCASSIGQNQPQHFGDGTRLSIL.

This clone was detected once. In DNA, the CDR3 is TGTGCCAGCTCACCAGAAAGACTCGGGACAATACTTTACGAGCAGTACTTC. It yields the protein CASSPERLGTILYEQYF. V and J are TRBV18 and TRBJ2-7, with D possibly being TRBD1 (6 bases). Looked up from germline, CDR1 is KGHSH and CDR2 is LQKENI. The CDR3 covers 17 residues. Trimming left V 2 bases short and J 4 bases short, with 21 bases between.

The rearrangement uses TRBV5-1 and TRBJ2-3; no reliable D call. V lost 0 bases and J 2 bases, leaving 7 bases between the germline ends. Germline V gene sequence: CDR1 SGHRS, CDR2 YFSETQ. This CDR3 spans 14 amino acids. The CDR3 bases are TGCGCCAGCAGCTTGGGTCGAGACACAGATACGCAGTATTTT. It is translated as CASSLGRDTDTQYF.

In its sample, this clone was seen many times. This chain joins TRBV11-3 and TRBJ2-7; D not resolved. Germline V CDR1 and CDR2: SGHNT, YENEEA. V lost 4 bases and J 4 bases, leaving 11 bases between the germline ends. The length of the CDR3 is 13 residues. CDR3 sequence (DNA): TGTGCCAGCAGCTCTCCGCGAGTGTACGAGCAGTACTTC. Translating it yields CASSSPRVYEQYF.

CDR3 in amino acids: CATSRDLGRSYGYTF. The CDR3, as DNA: TGTGCCACCAGCAGAGACTTGGGCAGAAGCTATGGCTACACCTTC. The chain recombines TRBV15 with TRBJ1-2; D is uncertain. CDR1 and CDR2 from the germline V gene are LNHNV and YYDKDF (reference sequence). V dropped 0 bases and J dropped 4 bases, with 12 bases sitting between them. CDR3 length: 15 residues.

The CDR3 reads CASSRQRAAGGSDSYEQYF. The CDR3, as DNA: TGCGCCAGCAGCCGGCAGAGGGCAGCGGGGGGTTCCGACTCCTACGAGCAGTACTTC. V gene TRBV4-3 combines with J gene TRBJ2-7; 9 bases are a match to TRBD2. With 4 bases clipped from V and 0 bases from J, the junction kept 16 bases outside the gene matches. Germline loops: CDR1 LGHNA, CDR2 YSLEER. The length of the CDR3 is 19 residues.

The chain joins TRBV18 to TRBJ2-3; 10 bases align to TRBD2. Germline V gives CDR1 KGHSH, CDR2 LQKENI. This CDR3 contains 16 residues. V trimming: 10 bases; J trimming: 6 bases; junction bases outside the gene matches: 16. The CDR3 protein is CATVSLASGGADTQYF. The CDR3, as DNA: TGTGCCACCGTCTCACTGGCCAGCGGGGGGGCTGATACGCAGTATTTT. Complete variable domain (other parts from reference TRBV18 and TRBJ2-3): NAGVMQNPRHLVRRRGQEARLRCSPMKGHSHVYWYRQLPEEGLKFMVYLQKENIIDESGMPKERFSAEFPKEGPSILRIQQVVRGDSAAYFCATVSLASGGADTQYFGPGTRLTVL.

The chain links TRBV11-2 to TRBJ1-1, with TRBD1 as a possible D gene (5 bases). The CDR3 length is 12 residues. Trimming shortened V by 4 bases and J by 5 bases, and 8 bases separated the two germline ends. CDR1 SGHAT and CDR2 FQNNGV come from the germline V gene. CDR3 loop: CASSSGGTEAFF. In DNA form, the CDR3 reads TGTGCCAGCAGCTCCGGGGGGACTGAAGCTTTCTTT.

The genes are TRBV11-3 and TRBJ2-5; D unresolved. The CDR3 has 15 amino acids. The germline CDR1 and CDR2 sequences are SGHNT and YENEEA. The ends were cut back, 1 base at V and 0 bases at J, with 9 bases in the middle. The CDR3 sequence: CASSLGFEYQETQYF. The CDR3 nucleotides are TGTGCCAGCAGCTTAGGGTTCGAGTACCAAGAGACCCAGTACTTC.

V usage is TRBV6-5 and J usage is TRBJ1-2, with 7 bases aligning to TRBD1. Germline trimming cut 0 bases from V and 4 bases from J; bases unmatched to any gene: 5. CDR3 size: 15 residues. In germline, CDR1 is MNHEY, CDR2 SVGAGI. CDR3 nucleotides: TGTGCCAGCAGTTACTCGAAGGGGGCTTTCTATGGCTACACCTTC. Protein sequence: CASSYSKGAFYGYTF.

J is TRBJ1-5 and V is TRBV4-2; 8 bases are shared with TRBD1. V gave up 5 bases and J gave up 5 bases; unmatched junction bases: 5. CDR1 and CDR2 from the germline V gene are LGHNA and YNFKEQ. The CDR3 totals 14 residues. The CDR3 DNA follows: TGTGCCAGCAGCTCAACAGGGGGGGATCAGCCCCAGCATTTT. It yields the protein CASSSTGGDQPQHF.

This chain uses TRBV9 with TRBJ2-5, with TRBD1 identical over 7 bases. V trimming: 4 bases; J trimming: 5 bases; junction bases outside the gene matches: 8. CDR1 and CDR2 (germline): SGDLS, YYNGEE. This CDR3 is 14 amino acids long. The CDR3 is CASSLNRGQETQYF. The CDR3 nucleotides read TGTGCCAGCAGCCTCAACAGGGGTCAGGAGACCCAGTACTTC.

The chain couples TRBV6-5 to TRBJ1-3; possible D gene TRBD1, 5 bases. Germline V gene lookup returns CDR1 MNHEY and CDR2 SVGAGI. V was pared by 5 bases and J by 4 bases, with 15 bases between. The CDR3 runs to 15 residues. CDR3 DNA: TGTGCCAGCAGTCCCGGGACTTTGGGGGGAAACACCATATATTTT. This translates into CASSPGTLGGNTIYF.

The CDR3 loop is CASSQRASGGLSTDTQYF. The CDR3 coding sequence is TGCGCCAGCAGCCAACGAGCTAGCGGGGGGCTCAGCACAGATACGCAGTATTTT. The chain uses TRBV4-1 and TRBJ2-3; TRBD2 aligns across 11 bases. After removal of 2 bases from V and 0 bases from J, the junction contained 7 bases not matched to a gene. This CDR3 is built from 18 residues. Germline loops: CDR1 MGHRA, CDR2 YSYEKL.

As for this clone: One end of the junction does not line up with germline, which may come from a read error. This sample also contains other DNA sequences that code for the same CDR3. V gene TRBV5-1 combines with J gene TRBJ1-6; D is uncertain. Germline CDR1 SGHRS, CDR2 YFSETQ. The length of the CDR3 is 14 residues. The chain's CDR3 is CASSFRTRNSPLHF. The DNA for the CDR3 is TGCGCCAGCAGCTTTCGCACAAGAAATTCCCCCCTCCACTTT.

Regarding this clone: The identical CDR3 is also encoded by other nucleotide sequences in the sample. V is TRBV7-6 and J is TRBJ1-1, with TRBD1 matching 9 bases. Germline V gives CDR1 SGHVS, CDR2 FNYEAQ. V was pared by 5 bases and J by 5 bases, with 3 bases of the junction left unmatched. The CDR3 has 13 amino acids. CDR3 residues: CASSPGQGTEAFF. In nucleotides, the CDR3 is TGTGCCAGCAGCCCTGGACAGGGGACTGAAGCTTTCTTT.

The V call is TRBV4-3, the J call TRBJ1-3; the D is unclear. Germline assignment: CDR1 LGHNA and CDR2 YSLEER. Trimming took off 2 bases at V and 2 bases at J, with 13 bases between the two ends. The CDR3 consists of 16 residues. The CDR3 DNA sequence: TGCGCCAGCAGCCAAATACCCCTCGGTACTGGAAACACCATATATTTT. It translates to CASSQIPLGTGNTIYF.

Concerning this clone itself: Other DNA sequences in this sample translate to the same CDR3. The genes are TRBV18 and TRBJ2-7; possibly TRBD1 for D (5 bases). The germline CDR1 and CDR2 sequences are KGHSH and LQKENI. The CDR3 has 15 amino acids. V lost 2 bases and J lost 1, with 12 bases in between. The CDR3 sequence is CASSPGQGLSYEQYF. The CDR3 nucleotides are TGTGCCAGCTCACCAGGGCAGGGCCTATCCTACGAGCAGTACTTC.

This clone has only one observation. The chain links TRBV2 to TRBJ2-2; weak D call: TRBD1 (6 bases). The CDR3 has 13 amino acids. Between the trimmed V and J ends, which lost 5 bases and 6 bases, there was a span of 10 bases. Germline values: CDR1 SNHLY, CDR2 FYNNEI. CDR3 DNA: TGTGCCAGCAGTCTTACAGGGTCCGGGGAGCTGTTTTTT. Translated: CASSLTGSGELFF.

This chain uses TRBV14 with TRBJ1-5; TRBD1 is a possible D gene (6 bases). The germline CDR1 and CDR2 sequences are SGHDN and FVKESK. The CDR3 sequence is 14 residues long. V lost 7 bases and J lost 0, with 10 bases in between. This CDR3 is CASTGQYSNQPQHF. The CDR3 region has the DNA TGTGCCAGCACCGGACAGTATAGCAATCAGCCCCAGCATTTT.

The sample holds a few counts of this clone. Here the CDR3 reads CASSSIGGASYNSPLHF. In DNA form, the CDR3 reads TGTGCCAGCAGCTCAATCGGGGGGGCGTCCTATAATTCACCCCTCCACTTT. The chain carries TRBV13 and TRBJ1-6; a weak D match, TRBD1 (6 bases). The CDR3 is made up of 17 amino acids. Germline lookup yields CDR1 PRHDT and CDR2 FYEKMQ (reference sequence). Deletions cut 4 bases from V and 1 base from J, with 14 bases between. Supplemented by reference TRBV13 and TRBJ1-6, the full variable domain reads AAGVIQSPRHLIKEKRETATLKCYPIPRHDTVYWYQQGPGQDPQFLISFYEKMQSDKGSIPDRFSAQQFSDYHSELNMSSLELGDSALYFCASSSIGGASYNSPLHFGNGTRLTVT.

The rearrangement joins TRBV6-6 to TRBJ2-2; maybe TRBD1 (6 bases). The germline V and J ends were trimmed by 6 bases and 0 bases, with 11 bases remaining between them. The CDR3 totals 15 residues. Germline V gene sequence: CDR1 MNHNY, CDR2 SVGAGI (reference sequence). The CDR3 DNA reads TGTGCCAGCAGCAACAGGGCCCCGAACACCGGGGAGCTGTTTTTT. Translated: CASSNRAPNTGELFF.